This is a list of T cell receptor beta chains from one sample in a study of cytomegalovirus exposure and HLA in healthy donors. Libraries were prepared by immunoSEQ multiplex PCR; TCRdb keeps only in-frame clonotypes and omits some of them. The repertoire holds some 120,000 clones, with about 66% as singletons. Sequenced input: PBMCs. The receptors shown here come from a man younger than 40 in good health and CMV-seropositive. The CDR3 runs from the conserved cysteine through the conserved F or W. The D gene is left open where the match is weak. Size is omitted from some rows. Given values are once, few, many or a class for expanded clones.

abundance: few
d_gene: .
j_gene: TRBJ1-5
v_gene: TRBV4-3
CDR3aa: CASSQELQVSSPQHF
CDR3nt: TGCGCCAGCAGCCAGGAGTTACAGGTTAGTTCGCCCCAGCATTTT

abundance: .
d_gene: .
j_gene: TRBJ1-1
v_gene: TRBV5-4
CDR3aa: CASSPTGRMNTEAFF
CDR3nt: TGTGCCAGCAGCCCCACAGGGCGGATGAACACTGAAGCTTTCTTT

abundance: .
d_gene: TRBD2
j_gene: TRBJ2-3
v_gene: TRBV9
CDR3aa: CASSVGRAGVYTQYF
CDR3nt: TGTGCCAGCAGCGTAGGACGGGCGGGAGTTTATACGCAGTATTTT

abundance: few
d_gene: TRBD2
j_gene: TRBJ2-7
v_gene: TRBV6-5
CDR3aa: CASSLRLAGGYEQYF
CDR3nt: TGTGCCAGCAGCCTTAGACTAGCGGGGGGTTACGAGCAGTACTTC

abundance: few
d_gene: TRBD2
j_gene: TRBJ2-1
v_gene: TRBV7-3
CDR3aa: CASSLLTSGRYEQFF
CDR3nt: TGTGCCAGCAGCTTATTGACTAGCGGGAGGTATGAGCAGTTCTTC

abundance: .
d_gene: .
j_gene: TRBJ2-7
v_gene: TRBV27
CDR3aa: CASSLSGGLAGEQYF
CDR3nt: TGTGCCAGCAGTTTATCGGGGGGGCTGGCGGGCGAGCAGTACTTC

abundance: .
d_gene: TRBD2
j_gene: TRBJ2-7
v_gene: TRBV5-4
CDR3aa: CASSLMLAGGYDEQYF
CDR3nt: TGTGCCAGCAGCTTGATGCTAGCGGGAGGGTACGACGAGCAGTACTTC

abundance: .
d_gene: TRBD1
j_gene: TRBJ2-7
v_gene: TRBV6-5
CDR3aa: CASSPGQLLYEQYF
CDR3nt: TGTGCCAGCAGTCCGGGACAGCTTCTTTACGAGCAGTACTTC

abundance: .
d_gene: TRBD1
j_gene: TRBJ1-1
v_gene: TRBV19
CDR3aa: CASTPGQGVNTEAFF
CDR3nt: TGTGCCAGTACTCCGGGACAGGGGGTTAACACTGAAGCTTTCTTT

abundance: .
d_gene: .
j_gene: TRBJ1-2
v_gene: TRBV2
CDR3aa: CASSDRANHGYTF
CDR3nt: TGTGCCAGCAGTGACAGGGCAAACCATGGCTACACCTTC

abundance: .
d_gene: TRBD1
j_gene: TRBJ1-6
v_gene: TRBV7-3
CDR3aa: CASSFDRGYNSPLHF
CDR3nt: TGTGCCAGCAGCTTTGACAGGGGATATAATTCACCCCTCCACTTT

abundance: .
d_gene: TRBD1
j_gene: TRBJ1-2
v_gene: TRBV6-5
CDR3aa: CASSPGQEAYGYTF
CDR3nt: TGTGCCAGCAGTCCTGGACAGGAAGCCTATGGCTACACCTTC

abundance: once
d_gene: TRBD1
j_gene: TRBJ2-7
v_gene: TRBV5-1
CDR3aa: CASSSGTGLTYEQYF
CDR3nt: TGCGCCAGCAGCTCCGGGACAGGTCTTACCTACGAGCAGTACTTC

abundance: .
d_gene: .
j_gene: TRBJ2-7
v_gene: TRBV29-1
CDR3aa: CSVVELAGEQYF
CDR3nt: TGCAGCGTTGTAGAACTAGCAGGCGAGCAGTACTTC

abundance: .
d_gene: .
j_gene: TRBJ1-1
v_gene: TRBV10-3
CDR3aa: CAIRDYLTAFF
CDR3nt: TGTGCCATCAGGGACTATTTGACAGCTTTCTTT

abundance: .
d_gene: .
j_gene: TRBJ2-5
v_gene: TRBV7-2
CDR3aa: CASSLGDGGAETQYF
CDR3nt: TGTGCCAGCAGCTTAGGTGATGGAGGGGCGGAGACCCAGTACTTC

abundance: few
d_gene: TRBD2
j_gene: TRBJ2-3
v_gene: TRBV11-2
CDR3aa: CASSIRTSGSTDTQYF
CDR3nt: TGTGCCAGCAGCATTAGGACTAGCGGTAGCACAGATACGCAGTATTTT

abundance: .
d_gene: .
j_gene: TRBJ2-2
v_gene: TRBV18
CDR3aa: CASSPHQGGELFF
CDR3nt: TGTGCCAGCTCACCCCATCAGGGTGGGGAGCTGTTTTTT

abundance: .
d_gene: TRBD1
j_gene: TRBJ1-2
v_gene: TRBV28
CDR3aa: CASSSATGDYGYTF
CDR3nt: TGTGCCAGCAGTTCCGCGACAGGGGACTATGGCTACACCTTC

abundance: few
d_gene: .
j_gene: TRBJ1-3
v_gene: TRBV11-3
CDR3aa: CASSPGYGNTIYF
CDR3nt: TGTGCCAGCAGCCCAGGGTACGGAAACACCATATATTTT